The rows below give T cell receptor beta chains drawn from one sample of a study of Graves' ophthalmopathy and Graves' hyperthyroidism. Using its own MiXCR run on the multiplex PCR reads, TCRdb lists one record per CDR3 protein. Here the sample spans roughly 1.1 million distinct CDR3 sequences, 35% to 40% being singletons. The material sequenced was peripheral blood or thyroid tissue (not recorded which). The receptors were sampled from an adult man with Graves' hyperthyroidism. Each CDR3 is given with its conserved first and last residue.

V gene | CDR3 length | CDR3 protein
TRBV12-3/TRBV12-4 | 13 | CASSYRPDSPLHF
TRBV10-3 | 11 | CAISEVDGGYF
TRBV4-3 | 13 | CASNGGRGSPLHF
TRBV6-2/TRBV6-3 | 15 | CASSYGQGNRETQYF
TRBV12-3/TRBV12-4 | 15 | CASSLRRGGRETQYF
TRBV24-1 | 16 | CATSGKRGGDQETQYF
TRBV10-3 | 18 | CASSNIRTSGGAMGEQYF
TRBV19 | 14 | CAWNDGVGNQPQHF
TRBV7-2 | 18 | CASSFKGGQGRVQETQYF
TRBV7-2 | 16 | CASSQVGLAEPYEQYF
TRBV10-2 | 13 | CASSDTSNTEAFF
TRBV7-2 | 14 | CASSAGTRRETQYF
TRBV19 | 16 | CASSTNGQGAGTEAFF
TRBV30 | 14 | CAWSPRRLSYGYTF
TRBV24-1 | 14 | CATSDSVGNQPRHF
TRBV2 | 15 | CASRVNRDSQETQYF
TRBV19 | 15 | CASRVGSGSNQPQHF
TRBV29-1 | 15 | CSVEFGVSGANVLTF
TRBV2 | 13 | CASRGQLNQPQHF
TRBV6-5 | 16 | CASSEGLGTSGYEQYF
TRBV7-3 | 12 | CASSLTHREQYF
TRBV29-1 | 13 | CSARTGGEGGYTF
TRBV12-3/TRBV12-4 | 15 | CASSRRGNSNQPQHF
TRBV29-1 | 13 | CSVGPRWGETQYF
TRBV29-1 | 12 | CSVEPLGETQYF
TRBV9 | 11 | CASSVSDEQFF
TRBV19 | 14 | CASGMGGPGETQYF
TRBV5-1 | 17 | CASSRLSGSVSSYEQYF
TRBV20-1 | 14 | CSAREGPTRTEQYF
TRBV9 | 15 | CASSVGGGPNSPLHF
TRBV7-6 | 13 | CASSLEYVQTQYF
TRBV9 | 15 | CAGSVAARAADEQYF
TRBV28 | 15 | CASSVDSPSDQPQHF
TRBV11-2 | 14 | CASTTGQGYEKLFF
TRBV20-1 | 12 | CSASLSNTEAFF
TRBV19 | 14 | CASNPGGASSPLHF
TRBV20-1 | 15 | CSATTSGRAQETQYF
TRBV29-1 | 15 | CSVAQPDSLPYEQYF
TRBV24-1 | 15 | CATSDLKGALETQYF
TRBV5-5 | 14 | CASSRGQGIGELFF
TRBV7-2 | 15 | CASSLLAGDTDTQYF
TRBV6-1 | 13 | CARLRDTQETQYF
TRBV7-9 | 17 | CASSPLAGEIRAYEQYF
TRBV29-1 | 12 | CSVEVAGDTQYF
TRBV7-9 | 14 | CASTIGGINEKLFF
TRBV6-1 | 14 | CASSEHRRGTEAFF
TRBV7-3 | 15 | CASSPVAGAPDTQYF
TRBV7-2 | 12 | CASSKYSGEQYF
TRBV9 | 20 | CASSVADRQGAVAGANVLTF
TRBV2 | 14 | CASAPRGTNYGYTF
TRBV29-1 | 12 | CSAGPGANVLTF
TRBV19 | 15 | CASSLGQGNAGELFF
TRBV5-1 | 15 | CASSLDGQSQETQYF